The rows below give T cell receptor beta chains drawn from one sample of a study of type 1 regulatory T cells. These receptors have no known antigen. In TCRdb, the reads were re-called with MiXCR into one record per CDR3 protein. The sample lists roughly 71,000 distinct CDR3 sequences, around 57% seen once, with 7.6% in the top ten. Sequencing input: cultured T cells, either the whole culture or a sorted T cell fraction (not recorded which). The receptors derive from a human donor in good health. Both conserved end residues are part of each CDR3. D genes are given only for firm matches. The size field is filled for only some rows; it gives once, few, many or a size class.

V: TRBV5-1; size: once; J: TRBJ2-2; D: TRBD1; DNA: TGCGCCAGCAGCTTGAGACAGGGTATTATGGGCACCGGGGAGCTGTTTTTT; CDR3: CASSLRQGIMGTGELFF
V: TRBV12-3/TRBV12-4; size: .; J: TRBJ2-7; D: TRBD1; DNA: TGTGCCAGCAGTTCACAGGGGGGCGCCTACGAGCAGTACTTC; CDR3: CASSSQGGAYEQYF
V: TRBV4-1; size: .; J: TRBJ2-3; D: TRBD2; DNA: TGCGCCAGCAGCCAACCCAGGACTAGCGGTAGCACAGATACGCAGTATTTT; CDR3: CASSQPRTSGSTDTQYF
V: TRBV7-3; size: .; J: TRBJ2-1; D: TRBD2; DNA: TGTGCCAGCAGCTTCGGACTAGCGATCTACAATGAGCAGTTCTTC; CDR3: CASSFGLAIYNEQFF
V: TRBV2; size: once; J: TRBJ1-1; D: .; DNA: TGTGCCAGCATTCCGACTTCCAACACTGAAGCTTTCTTT; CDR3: CASIPTSNTEAFF
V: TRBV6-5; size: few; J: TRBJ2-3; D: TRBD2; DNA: TGTGCCAGCAGGGCCTCGGGGGGAGATACGCAGTATTTT; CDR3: CASRASGGDTQYF
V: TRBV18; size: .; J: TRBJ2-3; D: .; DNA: TGTGCCAGCTCTCGCAGGGAAGATACGCAGTATTTT; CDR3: CASSRREDTQYF
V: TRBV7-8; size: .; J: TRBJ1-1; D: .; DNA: TGTGCCAGCAGCTTAGAGACAGGGAACACTGAAGCTTTCTTT; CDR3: CASSLETGNTEAFF
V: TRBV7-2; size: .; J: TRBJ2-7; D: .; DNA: TGTGCCAGCAGCCCGCGGACCGGACCCTACGAGCAGTACTTC; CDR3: CASSPRTGPYEQYF
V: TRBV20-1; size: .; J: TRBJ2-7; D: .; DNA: TGCAGTGCTAGAGATGCCAGCTCCTACGAGCAGTACTTC; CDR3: CSARDASSYEQYF
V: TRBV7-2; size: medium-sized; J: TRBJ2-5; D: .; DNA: TGTGCCAGCAGCTTAGGAGGAGGGCAAGAGACCCAGTACTTC; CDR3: CASSLGGGQETQYF
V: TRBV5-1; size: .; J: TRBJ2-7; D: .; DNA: TGCGCCAACAGCTTGGAGTCAGGGATTTACGAGCAGTACTTC; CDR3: CANSLESGIYEQYF
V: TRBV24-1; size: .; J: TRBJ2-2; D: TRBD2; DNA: TGTGCCACAACGAATAGCGGGGCGAACACCGGGGAGCTGTTTTTT; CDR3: CATTNSGANTGELFF
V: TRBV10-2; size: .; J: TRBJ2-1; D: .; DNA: TGCGCCAGCAAGCCTCGGGACTTCCACAATGAGCAGTTCTTC; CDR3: CASKPRDFHNEQFF
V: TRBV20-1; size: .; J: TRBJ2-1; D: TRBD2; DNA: TGCAGTGCTAGAGCCCCTAGCGGGATTAGGGAGCAGTTCTTC; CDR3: CSARAPSGIREQFF
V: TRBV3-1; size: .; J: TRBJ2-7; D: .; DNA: TGTGCCAGCAGCCAAGATCACAGGGACTTCTACGAGCAGTACTTC; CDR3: CASSQDHRDFYEQYF
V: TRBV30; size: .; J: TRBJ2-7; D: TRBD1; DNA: TGTGCCTGGAGTCTAAAGGGGGCGGTTGACGAGCAGTACTTC; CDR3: CAWSLKGAVDEQYF
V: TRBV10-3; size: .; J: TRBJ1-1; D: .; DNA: TGTGCCATCAGGGCGGGGGGCGGAACTGAAGCTTTCTTT; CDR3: CAIRAGGGTEAFF
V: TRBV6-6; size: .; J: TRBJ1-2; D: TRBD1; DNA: TGTGCCAGCAAGGACAGGGGGCTCGACGGCTACACCTTC; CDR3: CASKDRGLDGYTF
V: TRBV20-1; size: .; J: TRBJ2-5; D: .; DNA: TGCAGTGCTCTCCACGGGTACGACCAAGAGACCCAGTACTTC; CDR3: CSALHGYDQETQYF
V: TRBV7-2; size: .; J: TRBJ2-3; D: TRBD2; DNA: TGTGCCAGCAGCTCTGGACTAGCGGGAGGGACTACACAGACTACGCAGTATTTT; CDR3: CASSSGLAGGTTQTTQYF
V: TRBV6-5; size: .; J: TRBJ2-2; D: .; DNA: TGTGCCAGCAGTTACTCGGGGAATGGGTACACCGGGGAGCTGTTTTTT; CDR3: CASSYSGNGYTGELFF
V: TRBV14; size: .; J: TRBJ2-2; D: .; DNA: TGTGCCAGCAGCCAAGTGTCTGTACCCACCGGGGAGCTGTTTTTT; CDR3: CASSQVSVPTGELFF
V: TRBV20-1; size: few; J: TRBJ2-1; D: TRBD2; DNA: TGCAGTGCTCCAGGACTAGCCGGTTACAATGAGCAGTTCTTC; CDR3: CSAPGLAGYNEQFF
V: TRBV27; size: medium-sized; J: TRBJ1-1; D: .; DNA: TGTGCCAGCAGATCTGGGGCAGGGGCGAACACTGAAGCTTTCTTT; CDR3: CASRSGAGANTEAFF
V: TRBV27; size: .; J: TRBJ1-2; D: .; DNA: TGTGCCAGCAGTTTGCCCGGGACAAAGGTCTACACCTTC; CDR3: CASSLPGTKVYTF
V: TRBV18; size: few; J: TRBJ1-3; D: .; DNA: TGTGCCAGCTCACCGGACAGCTCTGGAAACACCATATATTTT; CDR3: CASSPDSSGNTIYF
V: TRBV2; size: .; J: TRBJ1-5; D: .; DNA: TGTGCCAGCAGTGAAGAGAGCAATCAGCCCCAGCATTTT; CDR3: CASSEESNQPQHF
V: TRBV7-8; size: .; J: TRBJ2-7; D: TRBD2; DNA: TGTGCCAGCAGCCGAAGCGGGAGCGGGTCCTACGAGCAGTACTTC; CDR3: CASSRSGSGSYEQYF
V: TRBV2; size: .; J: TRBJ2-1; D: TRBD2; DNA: TGTGCCAGCAGACTCCTAGCGGGAGTAGACAATGAGCAGTTCTTC; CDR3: CASRLLAGVDNEQFF
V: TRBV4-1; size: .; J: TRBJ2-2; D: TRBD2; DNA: TGCGCCAGCAGCCAAGGAGCGGGGTTTCCCGGGGAGCTGTTTTTT; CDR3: CASSQGAGFPGELFF
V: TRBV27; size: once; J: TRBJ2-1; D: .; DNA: TGTGCCAGCAGTCCGCCGGGACTGTACAATGAGCAGTTCTTC; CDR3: CASSPPGLYNEQFF
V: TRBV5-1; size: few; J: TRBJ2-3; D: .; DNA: TGCGCCAGCAAACTTTCTAGTGGAAATCCCGATACGCAGTATTTT; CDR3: CASKLSSGNPDTQYF
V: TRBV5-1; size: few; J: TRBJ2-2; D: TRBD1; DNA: TGCGCCAGCATCAAGGACAGGGTGGAGAACACCGGGGAGCTGTTTTTT; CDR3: CASIKDRVENTGELFF
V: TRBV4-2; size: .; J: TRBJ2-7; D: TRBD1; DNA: TGTGCCAGCAGCCAAGATGACAGGGACCACGAGCAGTACTTC; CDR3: CASSQDDRDHEQYF
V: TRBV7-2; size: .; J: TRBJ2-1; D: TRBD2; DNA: TGTGCCAGCAGCTTAGCTAGCGGGAGTATCAATGAGCAGTTCTTC; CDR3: CASSLASGSINEQFF
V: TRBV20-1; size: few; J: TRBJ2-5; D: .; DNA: TGCAGTGCTGTAAAAGAGACCCAGTACTTC; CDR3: CSAVKETQYF
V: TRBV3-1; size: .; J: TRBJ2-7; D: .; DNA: TGTGCCAGCAGCCGGCGGAGGCAGCAGAAGGAGCAGTACTTC; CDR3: CASSRRRQQKEQYF
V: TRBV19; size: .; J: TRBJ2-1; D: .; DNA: TGTGCCAGTAGTATGGAGGCAGTTTACAATGAGCAGTTCTTC; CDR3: CASSMEAVYNEQFF
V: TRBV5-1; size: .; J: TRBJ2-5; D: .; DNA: TGCGCCAGCAGCTTCCCAAGGCAGGGGTCAGGAGAGACCCAGTACTTC; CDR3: CASSFPRQGSGETQYF
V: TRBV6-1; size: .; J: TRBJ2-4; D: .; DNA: TGTGCCAGCAGTCCGGCACCCCATTCCAAAAACATTCAGTACTTC; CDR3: CASSPAPHSKNIQYF
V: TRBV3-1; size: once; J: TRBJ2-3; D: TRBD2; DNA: TGTGCCACCTCGACCCTAGCGGGAGAGGATACGCAGTATTTT; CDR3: CATSTLAGEDTQYF
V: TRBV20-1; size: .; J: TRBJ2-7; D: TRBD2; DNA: TGCAGTGCTAGAGCGGCTAGCGGGGGGTATTTGGACGAGCAGTACTTC; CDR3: CSARAASGGYLDEQYF
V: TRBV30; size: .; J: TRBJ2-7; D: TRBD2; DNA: TGTGCCTGGAGTGGCGGGGGATTTGGCTACGAGCAGTACTTC; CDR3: CAWSGGGFGYEQYF
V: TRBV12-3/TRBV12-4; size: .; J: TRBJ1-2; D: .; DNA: TGCGCCAGCAGTTTAGTGGGCGCGCACGGTGAAGGCTACACCTTC; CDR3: CASSLVGAHGEGYTF
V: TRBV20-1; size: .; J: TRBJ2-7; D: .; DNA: TGCAGTGCTACGGTCACGGACTCCTACGAGCAGTACTTC; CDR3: CSATVTDSYEQYF
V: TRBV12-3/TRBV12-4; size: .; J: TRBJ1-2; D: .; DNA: TGTGCCAGCAGTTTAACACGAATCTGGAGCGGCTACACCTTC; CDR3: CASSLTRIWSGYTF
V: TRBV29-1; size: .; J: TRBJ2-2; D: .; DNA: TGCAGCGTTGTGGCCGGGACGGCCAGTTCTGGGGAGCTGTTTTTT; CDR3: CSVVAGTASSGELFF
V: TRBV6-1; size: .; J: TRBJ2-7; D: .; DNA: TGTGCCAGCAGTGAAGTGGGCGACAGGGCTTTCGCGGGAGTACACGAGCAGTACTTC; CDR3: CASSEVGDRAFAGVHEQYF
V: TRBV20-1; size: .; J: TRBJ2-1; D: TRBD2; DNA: TGCAGTGCTAGCCTTATCGTTAGCGGGAGGAGGCATGGGCAGTTCTTC; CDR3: CSASLIVSGRRHGQFF
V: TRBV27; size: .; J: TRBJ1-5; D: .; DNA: TGTGCCAGCAGTTTATTTTCAGATAGCAATCAGCCCCAGCATTTT; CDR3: CASSLFSDSNQPQHF
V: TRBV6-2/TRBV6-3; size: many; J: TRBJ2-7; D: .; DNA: TGTGCCAGCAGTTACTCGAGGATTTACTACGAGCAGTACTTC; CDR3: CASSYSRIYYEQYF
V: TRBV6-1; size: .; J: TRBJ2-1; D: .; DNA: TGTGCCAGCAGTGCAAGGACAGGGTCTCTAGCGGTAGTCTACAATGAGCAGTTCTTC; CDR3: CASSARTGSLAVVYNEQFF